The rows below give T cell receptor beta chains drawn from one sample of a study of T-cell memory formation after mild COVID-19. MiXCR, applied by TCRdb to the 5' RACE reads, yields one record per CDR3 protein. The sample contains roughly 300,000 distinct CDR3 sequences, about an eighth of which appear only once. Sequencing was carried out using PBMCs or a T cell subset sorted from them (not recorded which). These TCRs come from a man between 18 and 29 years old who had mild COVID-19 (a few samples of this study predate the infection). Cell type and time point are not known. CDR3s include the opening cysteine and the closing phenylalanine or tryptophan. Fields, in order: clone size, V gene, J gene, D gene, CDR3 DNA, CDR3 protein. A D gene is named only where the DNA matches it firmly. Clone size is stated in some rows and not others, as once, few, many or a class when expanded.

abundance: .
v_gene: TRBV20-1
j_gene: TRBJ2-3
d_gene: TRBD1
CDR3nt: TGCAGTGCTAGAGCCGGGACAGGGGCCCCAGATACGCAGTATTTT
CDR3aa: CSARAGTGAPDTQYF

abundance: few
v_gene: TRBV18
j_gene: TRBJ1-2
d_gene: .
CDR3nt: TGTGCCAGCTCACCACCGAACTACGGAGACTATGGCTACACCTTC
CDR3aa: CASSPPNYGDYGYTF

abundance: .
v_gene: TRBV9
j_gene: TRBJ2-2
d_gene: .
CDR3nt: TGTGCCAGCAGCGCCACTCGCGCCGGGGAGCTGTTTTTT
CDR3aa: CASSATRAGELFF

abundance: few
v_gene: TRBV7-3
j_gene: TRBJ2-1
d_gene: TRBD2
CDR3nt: TGTGCCAGCAGCAATGCCGGACTAGCGGGGTGGAATGAGCAGTTCTTC
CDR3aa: CASSNAGLAGWNEQFF

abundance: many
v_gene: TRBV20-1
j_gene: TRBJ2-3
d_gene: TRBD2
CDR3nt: TGCAGTGCTAGAGATGCACGGGGGGGTGATACGCAGTATTTT
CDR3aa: CSARDARGGDTQYF

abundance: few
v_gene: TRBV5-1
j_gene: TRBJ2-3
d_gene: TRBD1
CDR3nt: TGCGCCAGCAGCTTGGGGGACAGGTTCACAGATACGCAGTATTTT
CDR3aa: CASSLGDRFTDTQYF

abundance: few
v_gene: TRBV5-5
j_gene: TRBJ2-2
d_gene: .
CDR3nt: TGTGCCAGCAGGACCCCCGGAAGTGCCGGGGAGCTGTTTTTT
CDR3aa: CASRTPGSAGELFF

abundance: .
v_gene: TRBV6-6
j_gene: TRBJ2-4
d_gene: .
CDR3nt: TGTGCCAGCAGCTTACACTTATCACGGGCCAAAAACATTCAGTACTTC
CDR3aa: CASSLHLSRAKNIQYF

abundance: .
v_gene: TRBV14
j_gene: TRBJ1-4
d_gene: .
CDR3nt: TGTGCCAGCAGCCTTCGGGGCGGTGAAAAACTGTTTTTT
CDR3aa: CASSLRGGEKLFF

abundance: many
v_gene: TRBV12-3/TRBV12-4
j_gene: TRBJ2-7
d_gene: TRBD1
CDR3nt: TGTGCCAGCAGCTCGACAGGGTTCGAGCAGTACTTC
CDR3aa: CASSSTGFEQYF

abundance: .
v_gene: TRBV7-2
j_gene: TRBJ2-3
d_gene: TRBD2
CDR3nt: TGTGCCAGCAGCATAACACTAGCGGATACGCAGTATTTT
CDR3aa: CASSITLADTQYF

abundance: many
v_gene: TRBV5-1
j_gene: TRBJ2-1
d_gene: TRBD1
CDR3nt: TGCGCCAGCAGCTTGGCCGAGGGACAGTTAGGGAATGAGCAGTTCTTC
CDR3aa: CASSLAEGQLGNEQFF

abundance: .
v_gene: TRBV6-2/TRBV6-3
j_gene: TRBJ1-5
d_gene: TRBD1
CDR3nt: TGTGCCAGCAGAGGGGGACAGGATGGGAATCAGCCCCAGCATTTT
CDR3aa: CASRGGQDGNQPQHF

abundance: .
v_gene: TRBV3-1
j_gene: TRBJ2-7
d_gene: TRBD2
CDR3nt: TGTGCCAGCAGCCGCGGAGCGGCTTGGGCTAGCGGCTCCTACGAGCAGTACTTC
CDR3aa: CASSRGAAWASGSYEQYF

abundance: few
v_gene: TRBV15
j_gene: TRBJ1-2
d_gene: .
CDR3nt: TGTGCCACCAGCAGAGATTGGGGGAACGGCTACACCTTC
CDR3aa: CATSRDWGNGYTF

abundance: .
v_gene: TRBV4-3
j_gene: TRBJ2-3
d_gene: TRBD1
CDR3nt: TGCGCCAGCAGCCTGGACAGGGGGCCAGATACGCAGTATTTT
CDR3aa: CASSLDRGPDTQYF

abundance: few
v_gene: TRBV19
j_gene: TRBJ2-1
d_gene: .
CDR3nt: TGTGCCAGTAGTATCGGTCAGCGAGGGTCCTACAATGAGCAGTTCTTC
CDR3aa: CASSIGQRGSYNEQFF

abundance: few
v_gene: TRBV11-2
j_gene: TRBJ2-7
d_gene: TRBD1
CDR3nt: TGTGCCAGCAATCCCACAGGGGGCGCCTCCTACGAGCAGTACTTC
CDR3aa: CASNPTGGASYEQYF

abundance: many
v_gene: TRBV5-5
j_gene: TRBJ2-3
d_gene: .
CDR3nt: TGTGCCAGCACCGGGATCCCCTCTCGTCTCACAGATACGCAGTATTTT
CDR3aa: CASTGIPSRLTDTQYF

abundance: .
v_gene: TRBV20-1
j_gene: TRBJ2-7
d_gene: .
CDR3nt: TGCAGTGCTAGAGATCCGGATCTTCTCTACGAGCAGTACTTC
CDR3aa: CSARDPDLLYEQYF

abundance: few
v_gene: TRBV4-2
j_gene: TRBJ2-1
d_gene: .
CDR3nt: TGTGCCAGCAGCAACCGGGACCAGAGGGACAATGAGCAGTTCTTC
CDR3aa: CASSNRDQRDNEQFF

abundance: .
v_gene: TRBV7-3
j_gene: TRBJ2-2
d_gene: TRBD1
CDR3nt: TGTGCCAGCAGCTTAACGTTAGGACAGGGCCTCACCGGGGAGCTGTTTTTT
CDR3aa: CASSLTLGQGLTGELFF

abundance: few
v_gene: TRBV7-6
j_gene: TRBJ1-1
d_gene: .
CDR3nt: TGTGCCAGCAGCTCCAACCAGGGACTGGGGGGCACTGAAGCTTTCTTT
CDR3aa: CASSSNQGLGGTEAFF

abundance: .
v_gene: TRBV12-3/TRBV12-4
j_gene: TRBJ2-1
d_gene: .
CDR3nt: TGTGCCAGCAGTTTCACAGATTACAATGAGCAGTTCTTC
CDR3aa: CASSFTDYNEQFF

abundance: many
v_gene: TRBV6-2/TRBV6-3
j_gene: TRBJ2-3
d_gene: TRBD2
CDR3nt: TGTGCCAGCAGTCCCGGGACTAGCGTCGTCACAGATACGCAGTATTTT
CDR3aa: CASSPGTSVVTDTQYF

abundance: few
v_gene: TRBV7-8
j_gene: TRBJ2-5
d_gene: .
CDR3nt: TGTGCCAGCACCATCCGATTCCGGTTGGAGGAGACCCAGTACTTC
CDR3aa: CASTIRFRLEETQYF

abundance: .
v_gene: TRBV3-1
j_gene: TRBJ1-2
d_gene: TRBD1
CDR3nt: TGTGCCAGCAGCCAAGAGGGACAGGACTATGGCTACACCTTC
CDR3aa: CASSQEGQDYGYTF

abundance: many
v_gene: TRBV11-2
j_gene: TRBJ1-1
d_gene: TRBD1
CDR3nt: TGTGCCAGCAGCACCCAGGGGGCAGGCACTGAAGCTTTCTTT
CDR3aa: CASSTQGAGTEAFF

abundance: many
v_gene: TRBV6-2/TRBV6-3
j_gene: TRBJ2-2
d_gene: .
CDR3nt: TGTGCCAGCAGTTACCGGGCAGGCGGGGAGCTGTTTTTT
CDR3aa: CASSYRAGGELFF

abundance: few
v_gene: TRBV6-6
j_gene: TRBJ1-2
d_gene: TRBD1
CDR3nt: TGTGCCAGCAGCCCCAAACCCACAGGGGGTTATGGCTACACCTTC
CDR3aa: CASSPKPTGGYGYTF

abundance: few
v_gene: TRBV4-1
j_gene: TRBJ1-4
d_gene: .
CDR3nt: TGCGCCAGCAGCCAAAAATACCTCGACCCGGAAAAACTGTTTTTT
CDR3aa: CASSQKYLDPEKLFF